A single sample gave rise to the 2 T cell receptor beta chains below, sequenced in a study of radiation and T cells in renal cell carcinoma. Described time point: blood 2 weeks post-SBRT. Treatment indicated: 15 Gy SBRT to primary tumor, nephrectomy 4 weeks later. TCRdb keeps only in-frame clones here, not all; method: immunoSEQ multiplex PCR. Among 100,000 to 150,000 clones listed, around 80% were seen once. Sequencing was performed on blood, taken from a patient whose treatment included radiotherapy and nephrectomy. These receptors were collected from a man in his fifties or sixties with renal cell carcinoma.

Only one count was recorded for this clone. The CDR3: CASREARADTQYF. The CDR3 DNA reads as TGCGCCAGCAGAGAAGCCCGGGCAGATACGCAGTATTTT. The V and J genes are TRBV5-1 and TRBJ2-3, with D hard to call. V was clipped by 5 bases and J by 4 bases, with 11 bases between them. There are 13 residues in the CDR3. The germline V gene has CDR1 SGHRS and CDR2 YFSETQ.

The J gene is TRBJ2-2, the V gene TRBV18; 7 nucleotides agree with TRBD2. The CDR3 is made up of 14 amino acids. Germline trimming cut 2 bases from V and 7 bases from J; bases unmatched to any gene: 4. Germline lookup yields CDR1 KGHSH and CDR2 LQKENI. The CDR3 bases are TGTGCCAGCTCACCAGGTCTAGCGGACGGGGAGCTGTTTTTT. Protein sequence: CASSPGLADGELFF.